This TCR beta chain was sequenced for a study of blood T cells in healthy people across ages (dated by TCRdb to 2014 to 2015). Looking at the study overall: Template switching captured roughly one uniquely barcoded TCR beta cDNA molecule per two T cells in model experiments. For two donors (one aged 18 to 29 and one aged 80 or older), the study analyzed two additional independent replicas of 1 million unique cDNA reads from the same blood draw. Donors of different ages were randomly distributed across sequencing lanes to avoid experimental bias. Using deep sequencing normalized with unique cDNA molecular identifiers, the study measured how TCR beta repertoire diversity changes with age. Donors were grouped into four age groups: young (average about 15 years), middle-aged (over 35), aged (around 56) and long-lived (roughly 80).

This clonotype was picked up a small number of times. Its antigen remains undetermined. Qualities for individual bases were not recorded, and no much larger clone is one base off. The 39 donors, aged about 6 to 90 years, were systemically healthy Caucasian individuals from Russia. Each donor gave 8 to 10 milliliters of peripheral blood, collected into EDTA-treated Vacutainer tubes. Ficoll-Paque density-gradient centrifugation was used to isolate PBMCs, with at least 7 million per sample. Total RNA, at least 5 micrograms per sample, was extracted from PBMCs with Trizol reagent. Naive CD45RAhigh/CD27high T cell percentages were measured by flow cytometry on a PBMC aliquot from every donor. The research as a whole found: Estimates of total diversity based on one million sequenced T cells were regarded as lower bounds and as underestimates. Bulk unsorted PBMC profiling prevented conclusive comparison of naive and antigen-experienced compartments. Compared with the aged group, the long-lived group had more naive CD4+ T cells, fewer expanded clones and increased TCR diversity, suggesting age selection. The CMV infection status of donors was not known, potentially confounding age-related changes in expanded clonotypes. There was a strong correlation between observed TCR beta diversity and the percentage of naive T cells measured by flow cytometry. As age increased, observed TCR beta diversity per million T cells dropped in a roughly linear way, and a significant reduction was already evident by age around 41.

Libraries came from 5' RACE. The sequencing machine was an Illumina HiSeq 2500. A second PCR of roughly 7 to 12 cycles was run with a J-beta primer mix and a sample-barcoded 5' primer. A template-switch 5' adaptor carrying 12 random nucleotides introduced a unique molecular identifier onto each TCR beta cDNA molecule. Each sample yielded at least 3 million CDR3-containing paired-end reads. The Mint cDNA synthesis kit, primed by a TRBC-specific oligonucleotide, was used to synthesize first-strand cDNA from all RNA. Following uracil-DNA glycosylase treatment, all cDNA underwent a first 18-cycle PCR with the universal primers M1SS and BC2_uni_R. Per the source publication's procedure: For normalization, 1 million high-quality reads, each with a distinct molecular identifier, were randomly selected from each sample. Reads sharing molecular identifiers were discarded rather than binned into consensus sequences. MiTCR, with a Q25 quality threshold and the strictest error-elimination algorithm, was used for CDR3 identification, clonotype clustering and error correction. A nonparametric unseen species model with Euler transformation was used to estimate a lower bound on total TCR beta diversity. TCRdb ran its own pipeline on the public reads, namely fastp trimming at Q25 and MiXCR clone calling, and kept in-frame beta chains. Rows with a matching CDR3 protein are joined into one entry that keeps the most common DNA and genes. Here the V and J calls rest on TCRdb's processing, not on the authors' analysis. Within this sample are 850,000 to 1,300,000 distinct CDR3 sequences, with 40% to 45% of them counted one time only. Approximately 17% of the sample is held by the ten biggest clonotypes.

The TCR comes from a woman aged 55-69 years in good health. Sequencing was carried out using blood.

The nucleotide sequence is given as TGTGCCAGCAGTGATGGGGACAGGGTCTACGAGCAGTACTTC. It encodes CASSDGDRVYEQYF. In this chain, TRBV2 is recombined with TRBJ2-7; 9 junctional bases match TRBD1. Sequences SNHLY (CDR1) and FYNNEI (CDR2) are obtained from the germline V gene. Inclusive of the bounding cysteine and phenylalanine, the CDR3 is 14 residues long. Just the 42-base CDR3 DNA is kept, in frame starting at base 1. V has 3 bases trimmed and J has 3 bases trimmed; junction bases matching no gene number 3. When the CDR3 is completed using the reference TRBV2 and TRBJ2-7 genes on either side, the full variable domain is EPEVTQTPSHQVTQMGQEVILRCVPISNHLYFYWYRQILGQKVEFLVSFYNNEISEKSEIFDDQFSVERPDGSNFTLKIRSTKLEDSAMYFCASSDGDRVYEQYFGPGTRLTVT.